This TCR beta chain emerged from a study of blood T cell repertoires in COVID-19. Study details: Sites across the United States, Italy and Spain contributed samples from acute and convalescent COVID-19. T cells, B-cell-depleted T cells, or PBMCs supplied cDNA or gDNA.

The germline V and J ends were trimmed by 0 bases and 7 bases, with 15 bases remaining between them. This CDR3 comprises 15 residues. The V gene's germline CDR1 is LGHNA and CDR2 YSLEER. Sequenced by immunoSEQ multiplex PCR; TCRdb stores in-frame clones only, minus some. Here the sample spans about 250,000 clones, roughly nine tenths being singletons. The origin of this receptor is a woman aged 55-69 years who had recovered from COVID-19. The source material was peripheral blood. The chain has TRBV4-3 and TRBJ1-2, with a tentative D call TRBD1 (5 bases). The CDR3 DNA reads TGCGCCAGCAGCCAAGATTCCAGGGCGTCAGCTGGCTACACCTTC. Encoded protein: CASSQDSRASAGYTF.